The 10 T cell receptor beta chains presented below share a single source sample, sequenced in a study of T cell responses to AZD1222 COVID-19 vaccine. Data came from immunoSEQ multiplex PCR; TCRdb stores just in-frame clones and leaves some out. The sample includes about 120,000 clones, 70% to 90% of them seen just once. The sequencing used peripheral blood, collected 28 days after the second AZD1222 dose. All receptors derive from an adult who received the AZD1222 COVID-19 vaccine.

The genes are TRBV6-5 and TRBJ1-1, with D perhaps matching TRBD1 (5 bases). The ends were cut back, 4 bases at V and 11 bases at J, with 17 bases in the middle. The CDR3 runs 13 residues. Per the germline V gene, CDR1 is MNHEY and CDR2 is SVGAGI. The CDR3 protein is CASSSAVAGRAFF. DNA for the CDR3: TGTGCCAGCAGTTCCGCCGTCGCAGGGCGGGCTTTCTTT.

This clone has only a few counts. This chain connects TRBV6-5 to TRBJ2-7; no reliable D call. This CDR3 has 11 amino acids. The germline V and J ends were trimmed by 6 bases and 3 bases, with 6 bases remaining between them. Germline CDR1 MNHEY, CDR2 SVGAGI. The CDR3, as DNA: TGTGCCAGCAGGGGGAACTACGAGCAGTACTTC. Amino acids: CASRGNYEQYF.

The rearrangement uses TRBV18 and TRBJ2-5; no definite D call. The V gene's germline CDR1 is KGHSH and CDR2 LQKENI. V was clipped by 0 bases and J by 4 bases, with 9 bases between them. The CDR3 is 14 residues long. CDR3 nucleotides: TGTGCCAGCTCACCACCGAATAGGGCAGAGACCCAGTACTTC. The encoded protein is CASSPPNRAETQYF.

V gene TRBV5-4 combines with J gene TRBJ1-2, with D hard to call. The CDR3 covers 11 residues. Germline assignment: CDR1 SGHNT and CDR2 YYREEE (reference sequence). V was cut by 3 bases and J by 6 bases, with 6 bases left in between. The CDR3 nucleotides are TGTGCCAGCAGCTGGGCTGATGGCTACACCTTC. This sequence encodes CASSWADGYTF.

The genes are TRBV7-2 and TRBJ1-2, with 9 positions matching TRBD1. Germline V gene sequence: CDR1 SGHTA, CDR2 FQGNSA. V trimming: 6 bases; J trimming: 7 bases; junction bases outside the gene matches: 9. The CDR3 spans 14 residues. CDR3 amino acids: CASRWTGVGGGYTF. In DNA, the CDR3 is TGTGCCAGCAGATGGACAGGGGTAGGGGGTGGCTACACCTTC.

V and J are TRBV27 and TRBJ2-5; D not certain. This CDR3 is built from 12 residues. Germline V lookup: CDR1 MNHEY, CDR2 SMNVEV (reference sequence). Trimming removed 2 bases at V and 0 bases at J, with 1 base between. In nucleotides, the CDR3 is TGTGCCAGCAGTTTAAACCAAGAGACCCAGTACTTC. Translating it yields CASSLNQETQYF.

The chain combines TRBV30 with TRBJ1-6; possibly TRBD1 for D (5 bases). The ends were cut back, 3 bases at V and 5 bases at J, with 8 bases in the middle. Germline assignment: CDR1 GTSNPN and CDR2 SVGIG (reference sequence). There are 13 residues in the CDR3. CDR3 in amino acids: CAWSRDHNSPLHF. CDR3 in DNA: TGTGCCTGGAGCCGGGACCATAATTCACCCCTCCACTTT.

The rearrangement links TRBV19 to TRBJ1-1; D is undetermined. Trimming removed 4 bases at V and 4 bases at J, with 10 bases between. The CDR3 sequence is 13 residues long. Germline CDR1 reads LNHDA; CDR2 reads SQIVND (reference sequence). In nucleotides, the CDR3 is TGTGCCAGTAGTAGAAGGGCGGGCACTGAAGCTTTCTTT. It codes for CASSRRAGTEAFF.

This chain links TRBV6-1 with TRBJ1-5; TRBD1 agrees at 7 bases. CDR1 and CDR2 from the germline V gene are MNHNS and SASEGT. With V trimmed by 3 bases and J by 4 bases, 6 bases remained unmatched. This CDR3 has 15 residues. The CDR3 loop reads CASSDGTARNQPQHF. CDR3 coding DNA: TGTGCCAGCAGTGACGGGACAGCGCGGAATCAGCCCCAGCATTTT.

CDR3 in DNA: TGTGCCAGCAGCGACAGGGGTTTCTACGAGCAGTACTTC. Encoded protein: CASSDRGFYEQYF. The genes are TRBV28 and TRBJ2-7; TRBD1 aligns across 8 bases. This CDR3 region has 13 residues. Germline lookup yields CDR1 MDHEN and CDR2 SYDVKM. V shed 6 bases and J 3 bases; nucleotides not matched to a gene: 4.